The clone carrying this TCR beta chain was counted at least ten times. These data belong to a study of T cells in Graves' hyperthyroidism and ophthalmopathy. The CDR3 extends over 14 amino acids. V dropped 5 bases and J dropped 0 bases, with 8 bases sitting between them. Per the germline V gene, CDR1 is SGHAT and CDR2 is FQNNGV. Template material for amplifying TCR beta CDR3 regions consisted of RNA transcripts. HTBI primers were the set used in a first-round RT-PCR of the TCR CDR3. TCRdb ran MiXCR on the multiplex PCR reads and lists one entry per CDR3 protein. The table has 560,000 or so distinct CDR3 sequences, 20% seen once. Thyroid ultrasound and orbital computed tomography, with clinical symptoms and serum thyroxine and TRAb, informed diagnoses.

This chain connects TRBV11-2 to TRBJ1-3, with D perhaps TRBD1 (6 bases). Sequences were obtained from blood. This TCR came from a man aged 35-49 years with Graves' ophthalmopathy. CDR3 amino acids: CASSAQGSGNTIYF. The CDR3 DNA reads as TGTGCCAGCAGCGCACAGGGCTCTGGAAACACCATATATTTT. Full variable domain (outside the CDR3, taken from reference TRBV11-2 and TRBJ1-3): EAGVAQSPRYKIIEKRQSVAFWCNPISGHATLYWYQQILGQGPKLLIQFQNNGVVDDSQLPKDRFSAERLKGVDSTLKIQPAKLEDSAVYLCASSAQGSGNTIYFGEGSWLTVV.